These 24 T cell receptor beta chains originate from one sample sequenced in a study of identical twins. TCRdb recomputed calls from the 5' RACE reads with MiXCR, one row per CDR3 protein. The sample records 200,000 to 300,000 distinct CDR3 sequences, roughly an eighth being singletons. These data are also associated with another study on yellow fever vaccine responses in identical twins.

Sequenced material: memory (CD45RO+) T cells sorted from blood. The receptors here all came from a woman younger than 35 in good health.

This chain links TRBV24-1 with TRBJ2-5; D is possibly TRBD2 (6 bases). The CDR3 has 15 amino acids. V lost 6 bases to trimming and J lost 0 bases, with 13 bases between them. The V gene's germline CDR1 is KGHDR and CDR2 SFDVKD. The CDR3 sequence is CATSQPGTDQETQYF. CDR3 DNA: TGTGCCACCAGTCAACCGGGGACTGACCAAGAGACCCAGTACTTC.

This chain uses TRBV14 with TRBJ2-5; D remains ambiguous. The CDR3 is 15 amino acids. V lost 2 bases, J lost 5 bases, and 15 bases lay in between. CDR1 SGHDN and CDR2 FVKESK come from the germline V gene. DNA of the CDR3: TGTGCCAGCAGCCAATCCCTTTCGCTGGGGGAGACCCAGTACTTC. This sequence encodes CASSQSLSLGETQYF.

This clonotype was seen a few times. The CDR3 region is CASSLEVAGEKNTDTQYF. The CDR3, as DNA: TGTGCCAGCAGCCTCGAGGTAGCGGGGGAAAAGAACACAGATACGCAGTATTTT. The chain combines TRBV11-1 with TRBJ2-3, with 9 positions matching TRBD2. Looked up from germline, CDR1 is SGHAT and CDR2 is FQDESV (reference sequence). V dropped 5 bases and J dropped 2; count of bases not matched to a gene: 14. This CDR3 is 18 amino acids long.

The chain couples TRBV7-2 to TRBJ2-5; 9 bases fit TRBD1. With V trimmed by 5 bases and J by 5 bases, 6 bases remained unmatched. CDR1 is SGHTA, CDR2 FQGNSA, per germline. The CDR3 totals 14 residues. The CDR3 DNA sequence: TGTGCCAGCAGCCGGGACAGGGCCGGCGAGACCCAGTACTTC. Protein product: CASSRDRAGETQYF. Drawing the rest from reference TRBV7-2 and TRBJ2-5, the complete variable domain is GAGVSQSPSNKVTEKGKDVELRCDPISGHTALYWYRQSLGQGLEFLIYFQGNSAPDKSGLPSDRFSAERTGGSVSTLTIQRTQQEDSAVYLCASSRDRAGETQYFGPGTRLLVL.

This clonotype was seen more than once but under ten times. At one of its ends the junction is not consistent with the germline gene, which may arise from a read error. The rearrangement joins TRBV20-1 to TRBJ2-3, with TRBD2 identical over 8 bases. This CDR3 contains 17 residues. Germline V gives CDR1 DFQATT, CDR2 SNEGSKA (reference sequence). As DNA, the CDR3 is TGCTGTGCTAGAGATACGTTTAGCGGGAAGCCCCCAGATACGCAGTATTTT. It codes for CCARDTFSGKPPDTQYF.

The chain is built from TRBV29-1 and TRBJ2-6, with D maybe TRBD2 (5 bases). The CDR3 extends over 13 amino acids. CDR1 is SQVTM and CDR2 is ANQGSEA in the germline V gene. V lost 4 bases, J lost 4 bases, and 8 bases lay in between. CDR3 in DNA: TGCAGCGTTGTAGGAGGAGGGGCCAACGTCCTGACTTTC. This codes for CSVVGGGANVLTF.

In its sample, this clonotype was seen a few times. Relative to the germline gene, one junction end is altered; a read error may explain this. CDR3 in amino acids: CSARDVTSGAGETQHF. The CDR3, as DNA: TGCAGTGCTAGAGATGTGACTAGCGGGGCGGGAGAGACCCAGCACTTC. The chain joins TRBV20-1 to TRBJ2-5; 11 nucleotides agree with TRBD2. Per germline, CDR1 DFQATT and CDR2 SNEGSKA (reference sequence). This CDR3 is 16 amino acids long.

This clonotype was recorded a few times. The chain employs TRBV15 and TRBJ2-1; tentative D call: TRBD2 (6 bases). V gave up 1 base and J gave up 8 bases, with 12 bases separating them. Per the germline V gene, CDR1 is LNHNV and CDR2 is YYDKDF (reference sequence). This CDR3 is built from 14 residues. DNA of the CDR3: TGTGCCACCAGCAGAGTGGCTAGCGACGATGAGCAGTTCTTC. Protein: CATSRVASDDEQFF.

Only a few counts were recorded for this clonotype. CDR3 DNA sequence: TGTGCCAGCAGCTTAGACGGCAACACCGGGGAGCTGTTTTTT. Its translation: CASSLDGNTGELFF. This chain links TRBV11-2 with TRBJ2-2; D uncertain. This CDR3 is built from 14 residues. Germline-derived CDR1 and CDR2 are SGHAT and FQNNGV. Trimming cost V 0 bases and J 2 bases, with 4 bases left between them.

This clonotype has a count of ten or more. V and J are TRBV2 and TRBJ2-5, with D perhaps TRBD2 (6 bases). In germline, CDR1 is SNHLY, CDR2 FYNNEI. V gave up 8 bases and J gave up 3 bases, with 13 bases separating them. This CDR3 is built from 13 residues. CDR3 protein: CASSGWREETQYF. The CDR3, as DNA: TGTGCCAGCTCTGGGTGGAGGGAAGAGACCCAGTACTTC.

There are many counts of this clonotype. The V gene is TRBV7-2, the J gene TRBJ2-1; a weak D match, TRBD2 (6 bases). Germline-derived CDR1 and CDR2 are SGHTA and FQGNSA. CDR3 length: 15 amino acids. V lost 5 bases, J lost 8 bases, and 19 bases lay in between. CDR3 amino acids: CASSRSGLRNDEQFF. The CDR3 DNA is TGTGCCAGCAGCCGATCGGGACTTCGTAATGATGAGCAGTTCTTC.

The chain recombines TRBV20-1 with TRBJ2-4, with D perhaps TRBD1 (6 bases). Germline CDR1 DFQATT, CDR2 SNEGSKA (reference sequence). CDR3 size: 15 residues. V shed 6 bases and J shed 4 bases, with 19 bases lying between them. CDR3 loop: CSAEVRGHQKNIQYF. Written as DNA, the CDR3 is TGCAGTGCAGAGGTCAGGGGCCATCAGAAAAACATTCAGTACTTC.

The DNA of the CDR3 is TGTGCCAGCAGACCGGACGTCGGAGGAGGGCAGTATTTT. This gives the protein CASRPDVGGGQYF. The V call is TRBV7-6, the J call TRBJ2-3, with D possibly TRBD2 on 5 matching bases. Trimming pared 6 bases from V and 11 bases from J, leaving 18 bases between. The CDR3 spans 13 residues. Germline V gene data show CDR1 as SGHVS and CDR2 as FNYEAQ.

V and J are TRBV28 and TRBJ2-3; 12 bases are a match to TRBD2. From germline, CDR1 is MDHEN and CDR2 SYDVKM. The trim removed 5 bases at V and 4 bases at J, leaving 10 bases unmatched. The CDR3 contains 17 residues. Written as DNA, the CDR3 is TGTGCCAGCAGTCTGACTAGCGGGGGAATTAAAGCAGATACGCAGTATTTT. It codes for CASSLTSGGIKADTQYF.

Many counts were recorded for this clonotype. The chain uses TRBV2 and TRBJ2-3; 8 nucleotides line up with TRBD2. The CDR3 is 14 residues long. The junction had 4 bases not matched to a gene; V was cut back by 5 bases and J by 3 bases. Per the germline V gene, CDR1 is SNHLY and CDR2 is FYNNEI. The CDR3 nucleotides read TGTGCCAGCAGTAGAGCGGGAGCTACAGATACGCAGTATTTT. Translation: CASSRAGATDTQYF.

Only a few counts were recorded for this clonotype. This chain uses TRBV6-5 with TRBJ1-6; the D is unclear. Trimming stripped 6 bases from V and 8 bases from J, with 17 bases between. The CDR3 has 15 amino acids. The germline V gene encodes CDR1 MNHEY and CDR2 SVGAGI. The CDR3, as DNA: TGTGCCAGCAGCTACAGCTGGAAGAACGATTCACCCCTCCACTTT. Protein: CASSYSWKNDSPLHF.

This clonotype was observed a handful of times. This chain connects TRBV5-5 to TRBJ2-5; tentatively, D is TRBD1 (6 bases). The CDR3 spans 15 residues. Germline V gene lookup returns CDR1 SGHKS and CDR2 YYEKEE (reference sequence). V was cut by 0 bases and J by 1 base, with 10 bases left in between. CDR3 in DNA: TGTGCCAGCAGCTTGGCCCCAGGGGCCCAAGAGACCCAGTACTTC. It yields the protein CASSLAPGAQETQYF.

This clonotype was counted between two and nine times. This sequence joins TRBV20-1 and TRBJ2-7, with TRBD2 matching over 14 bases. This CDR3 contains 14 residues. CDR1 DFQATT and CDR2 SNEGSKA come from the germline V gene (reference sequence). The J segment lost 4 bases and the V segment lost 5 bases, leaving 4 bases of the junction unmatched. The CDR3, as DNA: TGCAGTGCTCCCAGGACTAGCGGGAGGTACGAGCAGTACTTC. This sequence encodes CSAPRTSGRYEQYF.

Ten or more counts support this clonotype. The CDR3 DNA is TGTGCCATCGACAAAGGGGGGGGGAGAACTGAAGCTTTCTTT. Residues: CAIDKGGGRTEAFF. The J gene is TRBJ1-1, the V gene TRBV28; a weak D match, TRBD1 (6 bases). Germline CDR1 and CDR2: MDHEN and SYDVKM. V was clipped by 10 bases and J by 5 bases, with 20 bases between them. The CDR3 sequence is 14 residues long.

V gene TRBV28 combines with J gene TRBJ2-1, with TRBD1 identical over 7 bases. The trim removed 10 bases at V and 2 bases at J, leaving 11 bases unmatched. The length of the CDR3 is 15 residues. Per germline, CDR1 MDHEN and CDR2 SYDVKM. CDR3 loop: CATESTGWAYNEQFF. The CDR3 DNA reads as TGTGCCACCGAATCGACAGGGTGGGCCTACAATGAGCAGTTCTTC.

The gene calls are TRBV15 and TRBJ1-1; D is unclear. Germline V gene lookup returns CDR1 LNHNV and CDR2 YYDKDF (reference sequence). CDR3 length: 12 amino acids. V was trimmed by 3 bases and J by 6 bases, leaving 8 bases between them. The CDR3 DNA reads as TGTGCCACCAGCAGGTCCAACGCTGAAGCTTTCTTT. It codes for CATSRSNAEAFF.

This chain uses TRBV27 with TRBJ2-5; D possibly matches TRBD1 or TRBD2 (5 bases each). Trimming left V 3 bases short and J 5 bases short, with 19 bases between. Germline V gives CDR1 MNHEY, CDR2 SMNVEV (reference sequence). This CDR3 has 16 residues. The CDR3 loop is CASSLRSGPVRETQYF. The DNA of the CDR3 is TGTGCCAGCAGTTTGCGATCGGGGCCCGTGCGGGAGACCCAGTACTTC.

CDR3 sequence (DNA): TGTGCCAGTAGTATTTTACAGGGAGTCATGAACACTGAAGCTTTCTTT. It translates to CASSILQGVMNTEAFF. The rearrangement uses TRBV19 and TRBJ1-1; weak D call: TRBD1 (6 bases). The CDR3 is 16 amino acids. The V gene's germline CDR1 is LNHDA and CDR2 SQIVND (reference sequence). The V and J ends lost 3 bases and 0 bases respectively, with 14 bases between them.

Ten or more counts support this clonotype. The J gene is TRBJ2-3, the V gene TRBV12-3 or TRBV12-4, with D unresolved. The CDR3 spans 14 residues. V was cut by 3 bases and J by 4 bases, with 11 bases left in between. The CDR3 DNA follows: TGTGCCAGCAGTTTCAGGCAGAGTGCAGATACGCAGTATTTT. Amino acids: CASSFRQSADTQYF.